This TCR beta chain stems from a study of T-cell reconstitution after alpha-beta-depleted transplantation in children. Study-level results: At one year after transplant, newly produced T cells mostly accounted for T-cell counts and diversity. Surviving recipient T cells and thymic progenitors produced the high day-60 TCRbeta diversity seen in some patients. Expanded graft clones numbering several hundred reportedly gave rise to alpha-beta T cells about two months after transplant.

The germline V and J ends were trimmed by 0 bases and 4 bases, with 10 bases remaining between them. The germline gives CDR1 MNHEY, CDR2 SVGAGI. The CDR3 runs 15 residues. This sample's TCRbeta library carried unique molecular identifier barcodes. TCRdb ran MiXCR on the PCR reads and lists one entry per CDR3 protein. The sample comprises fewer than 700,000 distinct CDR3 sequences, under 25% of which are singletons, and roughly 15% rests with the top ten. This clonotype was counted a few times. No antigen is known for it. This specimen was PBMCs, mostly from graft donor cells, taken 360 days after TCRalphabeta/CD19-depleted stem cell transplant. This TCR came from a boy under three years old who had a stem cell transplant for acute myeloid leukemia, so the T cells may come from the graft donor. The chain carries TRBV6-5 and TRBJ1-3, with D perhaps matching TRBD1 (5 bases). For the CDR3, the DNA is TGTGCCAGCAGTTACTCTCGGGGGAAAGGAAACACCATATATTTT. Translated: CASSYSRGKGNTIYF.